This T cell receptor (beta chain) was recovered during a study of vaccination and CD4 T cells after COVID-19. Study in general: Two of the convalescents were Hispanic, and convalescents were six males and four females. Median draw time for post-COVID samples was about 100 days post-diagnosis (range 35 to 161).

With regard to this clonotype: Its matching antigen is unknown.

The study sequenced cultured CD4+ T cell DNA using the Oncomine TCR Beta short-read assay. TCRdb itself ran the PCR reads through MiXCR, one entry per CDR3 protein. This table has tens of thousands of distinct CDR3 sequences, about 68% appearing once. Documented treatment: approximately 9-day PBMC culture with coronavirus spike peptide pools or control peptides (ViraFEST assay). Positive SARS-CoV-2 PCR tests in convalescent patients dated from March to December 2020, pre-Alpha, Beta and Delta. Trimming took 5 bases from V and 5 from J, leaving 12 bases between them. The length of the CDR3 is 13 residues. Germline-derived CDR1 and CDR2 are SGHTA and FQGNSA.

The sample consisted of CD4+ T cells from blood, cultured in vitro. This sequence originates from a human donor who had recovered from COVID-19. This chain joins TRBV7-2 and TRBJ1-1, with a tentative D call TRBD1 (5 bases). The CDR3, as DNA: TGTGCCAGCAGCGGGACCCCTGGGACTGAAGCTTTCTTT. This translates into CASSGTPGTEAFF.